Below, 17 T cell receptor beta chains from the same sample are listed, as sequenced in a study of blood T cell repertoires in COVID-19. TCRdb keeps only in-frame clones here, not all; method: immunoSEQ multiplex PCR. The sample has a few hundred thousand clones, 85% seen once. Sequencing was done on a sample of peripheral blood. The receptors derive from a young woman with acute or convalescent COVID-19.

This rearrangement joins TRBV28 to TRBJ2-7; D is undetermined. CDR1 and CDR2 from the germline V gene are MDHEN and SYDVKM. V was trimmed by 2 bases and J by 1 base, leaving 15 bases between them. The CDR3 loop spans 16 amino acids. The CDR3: CASSLDRSETSYEQYF. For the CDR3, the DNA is TGTGCCAGCAGTTTAGATCGGAGCGAGACTTCCTACGAGCAGTACTTC.

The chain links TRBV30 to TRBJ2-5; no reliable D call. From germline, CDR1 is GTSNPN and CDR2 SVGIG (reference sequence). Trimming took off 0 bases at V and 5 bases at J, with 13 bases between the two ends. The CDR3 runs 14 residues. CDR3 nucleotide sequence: TGTGCCTGGAGTGTACGAGGTTTTTTTGAGACCCAGTACTTC. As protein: CAWSVRGFFETQYF.

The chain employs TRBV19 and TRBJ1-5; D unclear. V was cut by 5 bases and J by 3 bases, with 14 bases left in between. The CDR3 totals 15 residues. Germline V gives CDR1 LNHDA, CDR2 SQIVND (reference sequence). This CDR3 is CASSGEPPLNQPQHF. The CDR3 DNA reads TGTGCCAGTAGTGGGGAGCCCCCTCTCAATCAGCCCCAGCATTTT.

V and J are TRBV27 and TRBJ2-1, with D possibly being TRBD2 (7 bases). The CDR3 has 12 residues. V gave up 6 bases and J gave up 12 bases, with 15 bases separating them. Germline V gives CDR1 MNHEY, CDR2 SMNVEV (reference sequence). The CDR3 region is CASRTTGGWQFF. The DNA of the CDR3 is TGTGCCAGCAGAACAACGGGGGGCTGGCAGTTCTTC.

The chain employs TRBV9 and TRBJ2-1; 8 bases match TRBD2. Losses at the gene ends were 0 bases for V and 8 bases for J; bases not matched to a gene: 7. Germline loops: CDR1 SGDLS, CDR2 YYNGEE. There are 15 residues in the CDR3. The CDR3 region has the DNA TGTGCCAGCAGCGTAGCAAGCGGGGGAAGCCATGAGCAGTTCTTC. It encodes CASSVASGGSHEQFF.

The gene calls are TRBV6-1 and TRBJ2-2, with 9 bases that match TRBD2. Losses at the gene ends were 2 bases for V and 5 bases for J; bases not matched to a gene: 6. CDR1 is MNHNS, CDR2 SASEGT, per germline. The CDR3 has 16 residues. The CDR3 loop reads CASSELGLAGTGELFF. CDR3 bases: TGTGCCAGCAGTGAACTTGGGCTAGCGGGGACCGGGGAGCTGTTTTTT.

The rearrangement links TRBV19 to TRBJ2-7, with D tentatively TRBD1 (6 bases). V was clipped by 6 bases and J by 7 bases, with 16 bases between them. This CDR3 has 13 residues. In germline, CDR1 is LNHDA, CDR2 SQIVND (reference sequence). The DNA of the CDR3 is TGTGCCAGTAGGTTGGCGATAGGGGGAGAGCAGTACTTC. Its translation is CASRLAIGGEQYF.

The CDR3: CASAMTVNQPQHF. CDR3 DNA: TGTGCCAGCGCTATGACAGTTAATCAGCCCCAGCATTTT. The V and J genes are TRBV28 and TRBJ1-5; possible D gene TRBD1, 5 bases. The V gene lost 8 bases and the J gene lost 4 bases, with 12 bases spanning the gap. Germline V gene data show CDR1 as MDHEN and CDR2 as SYDVKM. The CDR3 totals 13 residues.

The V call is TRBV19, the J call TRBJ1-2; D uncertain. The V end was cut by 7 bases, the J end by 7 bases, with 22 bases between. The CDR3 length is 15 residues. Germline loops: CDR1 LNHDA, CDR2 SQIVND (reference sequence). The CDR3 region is CASIVQVQALGGYTF. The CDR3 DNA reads TGTGCCAGTATTGTCCAGGTTCAGGCACTTGGTGGCTACACCTTC. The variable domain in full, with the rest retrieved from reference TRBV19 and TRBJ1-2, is DGGITQSPKYLFRKEGQNVTLSCEQNLNHDAMYWYRQDPGQGLRLIYYSQIVNDFQKGDIAEGYSVSREKKESFPLTVTSAQKNPTAFYLCASIVQVQALGGYTFGSGTRLTVV.

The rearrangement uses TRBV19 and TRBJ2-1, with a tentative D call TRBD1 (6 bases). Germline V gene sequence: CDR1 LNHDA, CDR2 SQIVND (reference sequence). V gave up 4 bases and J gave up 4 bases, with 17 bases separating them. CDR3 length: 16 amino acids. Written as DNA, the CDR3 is TGTGCCAGTAGTAAGGGACAACTCTTATCATACAATGAGCAGTTCTTC. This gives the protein CASSKGQLLSYNEQFF. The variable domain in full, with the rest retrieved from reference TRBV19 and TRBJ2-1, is DGGITQSPKYLFRKEGQNVTLSCEQNLNHDAMYWYRQDPGQGLRLIYYSQIVNDFQKGDIAEGYSVSREKKESFPLTVTSAQKNPTAFYLCASSKGQLLSYNEQFFGPGTRLTVL.

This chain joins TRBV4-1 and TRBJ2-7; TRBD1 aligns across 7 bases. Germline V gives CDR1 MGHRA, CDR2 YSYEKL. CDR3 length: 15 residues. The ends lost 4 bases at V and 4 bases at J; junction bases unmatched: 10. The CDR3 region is CASSRSQGIGYEQYF. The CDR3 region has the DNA TGCGCCAGCAGCCGATCACAGGGGATAGGGTACGAGCAGTACTTC.

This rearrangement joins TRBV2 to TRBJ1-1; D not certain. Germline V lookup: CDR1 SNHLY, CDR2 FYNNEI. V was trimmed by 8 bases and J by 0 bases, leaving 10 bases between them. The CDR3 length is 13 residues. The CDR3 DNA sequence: TGTGCCAGCGGTAAGGCGGTGAACACTGAAGCTTTCTTT. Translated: CASGKAVNTEAFF.

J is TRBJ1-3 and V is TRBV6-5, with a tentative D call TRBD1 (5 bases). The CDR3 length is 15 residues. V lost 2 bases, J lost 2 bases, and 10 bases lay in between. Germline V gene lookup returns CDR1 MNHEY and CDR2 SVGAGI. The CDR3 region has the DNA TGTGCCAGCAGTTACGGGGGGGATACTGGAAACACCATATATTTT. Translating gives CASSYGGDTGNTIYF.

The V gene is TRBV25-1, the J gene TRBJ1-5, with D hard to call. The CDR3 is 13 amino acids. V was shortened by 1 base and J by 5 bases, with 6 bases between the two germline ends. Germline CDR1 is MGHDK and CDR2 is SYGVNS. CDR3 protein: CASSESPDQPQHF. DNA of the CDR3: TGTGCCAGCAGTGAATCGCCAGATCAGCCCCAGCATTTT. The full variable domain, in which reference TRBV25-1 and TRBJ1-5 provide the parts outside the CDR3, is EADIYQTPRYLVIGTGKKITLECSQTMGHDKMYWYQQDPGMELHLIHYSYGVNSTEKGDLSSESTVSRIRTEHFPLTLESARPSHTSQYLCASSESPDQPQHFGDGTRLSIL.

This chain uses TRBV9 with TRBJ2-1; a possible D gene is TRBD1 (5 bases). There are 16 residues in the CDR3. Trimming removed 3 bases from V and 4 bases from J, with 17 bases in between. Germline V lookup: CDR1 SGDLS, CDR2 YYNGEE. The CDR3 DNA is TGTGCCAGCAGCGGACCCACAGGATTAGGATACAATGAGCAGTTCTTC. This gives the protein CASSGPTGLGYNEQFF.

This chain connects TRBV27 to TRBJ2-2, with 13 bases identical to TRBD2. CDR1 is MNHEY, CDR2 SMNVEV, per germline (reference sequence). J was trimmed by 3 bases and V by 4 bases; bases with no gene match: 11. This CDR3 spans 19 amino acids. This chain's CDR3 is CASSSWTSGSRGDTGELFF. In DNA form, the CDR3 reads TGTGCCAGCAGTTCATGGACTAGCGGGAGCCGGGGGGACACCGGGGAGCTGTTTTTT.

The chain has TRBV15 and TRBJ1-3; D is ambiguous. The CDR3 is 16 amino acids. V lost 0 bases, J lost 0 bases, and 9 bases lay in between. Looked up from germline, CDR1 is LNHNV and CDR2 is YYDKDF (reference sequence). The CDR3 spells CATSRDSASSGNTIYF. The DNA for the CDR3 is TGTGCCACCAGCAGAGATTCAGCGAGCTCTGGAAACACCATATATTTT.